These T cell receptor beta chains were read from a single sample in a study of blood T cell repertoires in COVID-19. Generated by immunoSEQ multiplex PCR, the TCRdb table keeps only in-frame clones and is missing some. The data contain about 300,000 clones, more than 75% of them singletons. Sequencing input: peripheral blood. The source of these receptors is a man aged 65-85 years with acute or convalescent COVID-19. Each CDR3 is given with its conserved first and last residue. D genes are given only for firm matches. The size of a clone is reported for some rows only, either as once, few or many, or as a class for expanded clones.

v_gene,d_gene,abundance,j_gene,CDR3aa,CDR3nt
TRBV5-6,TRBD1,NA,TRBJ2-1,CASSFRTGGGGNEQFF,TGTGCCAGCAGCTTCCGGACAGGGGGCGGAGGGAATGAGCAGTTCTTC
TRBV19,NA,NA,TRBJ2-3,CASSRTATPSTDTQYF,TGTGCCAGTAGTAGGACAGCCACCCCAAGCACAGATACGCAGTATTTT
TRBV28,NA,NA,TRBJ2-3,CASRKNRGASSTDTQYF,TGTGCCAGCAGGAAAAACCGGGGAGCCTCTAGCACAGATACGCAGTATTTT
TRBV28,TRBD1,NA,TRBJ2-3,CASSPTGAITDTQYF,TGTGCCAGCAGTCCTACAGGGGCGATCACAGATACGCAGTATTTT
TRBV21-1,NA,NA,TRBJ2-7,CASSKGVRGACYEQYF,TGTGCCAGCAGCAAAGGAGTCAGGGGAGCATGCTACGAGCAGTACTTC
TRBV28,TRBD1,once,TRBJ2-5,CASTQQGGKETQYF,TGTGCCAGCACCCAACAGGGGGGCAAAGAGACCCAGTACTTC
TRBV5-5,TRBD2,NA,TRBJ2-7,CASSLSGRTAYEQYF,TGTGCCAGCAGCTTAAGCGGGAGAACGGCCTACGAGCAGTACTTC
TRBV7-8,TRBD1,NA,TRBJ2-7,CASSTGTGGNEQYF,TGTGCCAGCAGCACCGGGACAGGGGGAAACGAGCAGTACTTC
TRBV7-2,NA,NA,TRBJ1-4,CASSFGVEGKLFF,TGTGCCAGCAGCTTCGGGGTAGAGGGAAAACTGTTTTTT
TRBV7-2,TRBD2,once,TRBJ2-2,CASRERGSNTGELFF,TGTGCCAGCAGAGAGCGGGGGTCGAACACCGGGGAGCTGTTTTTT
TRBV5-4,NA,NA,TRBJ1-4,CASSYAGEKLFF,TGTGCCAGCAGCTATGCGGGGGAAAAACTGTTTTTT
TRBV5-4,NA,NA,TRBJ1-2,CASSQRTANYGYTF,TGTGCCAGCAGCCAACGGACAGCCAACTATGGCTACACCTTC
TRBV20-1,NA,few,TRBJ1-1,CSASWQNEAFF,TGCAGTGCTAGTTGGCAGAATGAAGCTTTCTTT
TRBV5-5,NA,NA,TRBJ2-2,CASSLSGKNTGELFF,TGTGCCAGCAGCTTGTCAGGGAAGAACACCGGGGAGCTGTTTTTT
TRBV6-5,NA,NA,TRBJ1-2,CASSYRRRDYGYTF,TGTGCCAGCAGCTACAGGAGGCGGGACTATGGCTACACCTTC
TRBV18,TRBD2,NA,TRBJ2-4,CASSPPGGLAKNIQYF,TGTGCCAGCTCACCCCCGGGGGGATTAGCCAAAAACATTCAGTACTTC
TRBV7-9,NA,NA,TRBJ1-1,CASSLGGVGNTEAFF,TGTGCCAGCAGCCTAGGCGGGGTAGGAAACACTGAAGCTTTCTTT
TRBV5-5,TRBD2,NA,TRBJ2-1,CASSLMGGGLNEQFF,TGTGCCAGCAGCTTGATGGGCGGGGGGCTTAATGAGCAGTTCTTC
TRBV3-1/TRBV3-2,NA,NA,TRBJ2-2,CASDVQGGTGELFF,TGTGCCAGTGATGTGCAGGGGGGCACCGGGGAGCTGTTTTTT
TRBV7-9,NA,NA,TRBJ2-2,CASSWAGANTGELFF,TGTGCCAGCAGCTGGGCAGGGGCGAACACCGGGGAGCTGTTTTTT
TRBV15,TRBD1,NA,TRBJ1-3,CATSSGQGASGNTIYF,TGTGCCACCAGCAGCGGACAGGGGGCATCAGGAAACACCATATATTTT
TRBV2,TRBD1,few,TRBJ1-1,CASRGTGGGTEAFF,TGTGCCAGCAGGGGGACAGGGGGCGGCACTGAAGCTTTCTTT
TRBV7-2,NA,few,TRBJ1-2,CASSSGGNYGYTF,TGTGCCAGCAGCTCGGGGGGTAACTATGGCTACACCTTC
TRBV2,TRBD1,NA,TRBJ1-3,CASSAQGDGNTIYF,TGTGCCAGCAGTGCTCAGGGGGACGGAAACACCATATATTTT
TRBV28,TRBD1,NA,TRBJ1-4,CASSSPTGGDEKLFF,TGTGCCAGCAGTTCCCCGACAGGGGGGGATGAAAAACTGTTTTTT
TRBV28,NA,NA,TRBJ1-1,CASTQQTTEAFF,TGTGCCAGCACGCAACAGACCACTGAAGCTTTCTTT
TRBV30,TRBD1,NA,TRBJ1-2,CAWAGGAQGATDGYTF,TGTGCCTGGGCCGGGGGTGCACAGGGGGCAACGGATGGCTACACCTTC
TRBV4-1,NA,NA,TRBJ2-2,CASSQDHPAGELFF,TGCGCCAGCAGCCAAGATCACCCGGCCGGGGAGCTGTTTTTT
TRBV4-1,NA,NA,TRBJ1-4,CASSQEGRGGINEKLFF,TGCGCCAGCAGCCAAGAGGGTCGCGGGGGCATTAATGAAAAACTGTTTTTT
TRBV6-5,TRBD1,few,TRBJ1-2,CASSRRQGTNYGYTF,TGTGCCAGCAGCCGCCGACAGGGCACTAACTATGGCTACACCTTC
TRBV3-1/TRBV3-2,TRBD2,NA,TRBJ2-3,CASKLAGGGDDTQYF,TGTGCCAGCAAGCTAGCGGGGGGAGGGGACGATACGCAGTATTTT
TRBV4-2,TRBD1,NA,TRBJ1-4,CASSQEGGQTNEKLFF,TGTGCCAGCAGCCAAGAAGGGGGACAGACTAATGAAAAACTGTTTTTT
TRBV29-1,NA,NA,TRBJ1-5,CSVTRTERLDQPQHF,TGCAGCGTTACACGGACAGAGAGGTTGGATCAGCCCCAGCATTTT
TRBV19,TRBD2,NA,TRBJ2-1,CASNLGTSGRNEQFF,TGTGCCAGCAACCTCGGGACTAGCGGGAGGAATGAGCAGTTCTTC
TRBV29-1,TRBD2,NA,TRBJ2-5,CSVVELAGETQYF,TGCAGCGTTGTGGAACTAGCGGGGGAGACCCAGTACTTC
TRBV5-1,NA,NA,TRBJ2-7,CASSLVNQVHYEQYF,TGCGCCAGCAGCTTGGTAAACCAGGTACACTACGAGCAGTACTTC
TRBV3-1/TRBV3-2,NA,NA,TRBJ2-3,CASSPPRGSTDTQYF,TGTGCCAGCAGCCCCCCCAGGGGAAGCACAGATACGCAGTATTTT
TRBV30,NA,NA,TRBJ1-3,CAWSELSGNTIYF,TGTGCCTGGAGCGAGCTCTCTGGAAACACCATATATTTT
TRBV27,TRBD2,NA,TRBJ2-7,CASSPRTSSNYEQYF,TGTGCCAGCAGTCCCCGGACTAGCTCCAACTACGAGCAGTACTTC
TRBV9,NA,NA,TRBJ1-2,CASSVAGAYGYTF,TGTGCCAGCAGCGTGGCGGGCGCTTATGGCTACACCTTC
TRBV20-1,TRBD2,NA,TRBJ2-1,CSASGELAGRYNEQFF,TGCAGTGCTAGTGGGGAACTAGCGGGTCGGTACAATGAGCAGTTCTTC
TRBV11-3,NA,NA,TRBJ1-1,CASQGRHTEAFF,TGTGCCAGTCAGGGGCGCCACACTGAAGCTTTCTTT
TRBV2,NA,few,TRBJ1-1,CASSGQIKNTEAFF,TGTGCCAGCAGTGGACAGATTAAGAACACTGAAGCTTTCTTT
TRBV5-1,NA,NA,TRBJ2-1,CASSFTLSSYNEQFF,TGCGCCAGCAGCTTTACATTAAGCTCCTACAATGAGCAGTTCTTC
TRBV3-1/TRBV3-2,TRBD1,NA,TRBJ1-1,CASFRGGGLRGTEAFF,TGTGCCAGCTTTAGAGGAGGGGGCCTCCGAGGAACTGAAGCTTTCTTT
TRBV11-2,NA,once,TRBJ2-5,CASSLGRRSPSGLQETQYF,TGTGCCAGCAGCTTAGGCCGCCGCTCGCCAAGCGGGCTCCAAGAGACCCAGTACTTC
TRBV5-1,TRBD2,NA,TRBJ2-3,CASSSGTSGATDTQYF,TGCGCCAGCAGCTCTGGAACTAGCGGGGCCACAGATACGCAGTATTTT
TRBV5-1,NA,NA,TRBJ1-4,CASSLLSGTTVEKLFF,TGCGCCAGCAGCTTACTTTCCGGGACAACCGTTGAAAAACTGTTTTTT
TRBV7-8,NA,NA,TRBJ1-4,CASSPKDSREKLFF,TGTGCCAGCAGCCCCAAGGACAGCCGAGAAAAACTGTTTTTT
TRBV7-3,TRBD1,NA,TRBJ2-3,CASSPQGSDTQYF,TGTGCCAGCAGCCCACAGGGGTCAGATACGCAGTATTTT
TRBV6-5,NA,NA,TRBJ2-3,CASSWSTTDTQYF,TGTGCCAGCAGTTGGAGCACCACAGATACGCAGTATTTT
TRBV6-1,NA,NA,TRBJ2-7,CASSDLSYEQYF,TGTGCCAGCAGTGACCTATCCTACGAGCAGTACTTC
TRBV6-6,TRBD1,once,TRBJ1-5,CATSYSQGGNQPQHF,TGTGCCACCAGTTACTCCCAGGGGGGCAATCAGCCCCAGCATTTT
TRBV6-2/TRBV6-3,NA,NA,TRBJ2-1,CASSWGSGYNEQFF,TGTGCCAGCAGTTGGGGCAGCGGGTACAATGAGCAGTTCTTC
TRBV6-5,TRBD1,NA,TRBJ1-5,CASSPSGTDDQPQHF,TGTGCCAGCAGTCCCTCCGGGACAGATGATCAGCCCCAGCATTTT
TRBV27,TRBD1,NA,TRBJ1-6,CASSLSYRGYDSPLHF,TGTGCCAGCAGTTTATCTTACAGGGGGTATGATTCACCCCTCCACTTT
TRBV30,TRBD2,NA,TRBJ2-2,CAWSLLAGGFTGELFF,TGTGCCTGGAGCTTACTAGCGGGAGGTTTCACCGGGGAGCTGTTTTTT
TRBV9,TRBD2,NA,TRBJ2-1,CASTTSGGDNEQFF,TGTGCCAGTACCACTAGCGGGGGGGACAATGAGCAGTTCTTC
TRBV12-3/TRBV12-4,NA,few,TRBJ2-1,CASRLIQGNEQFF,TGTGCCAGCAGGCTCATACAGGGAAATGAGCAGTTCTTC
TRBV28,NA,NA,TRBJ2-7,CASSTGQRLYEQYF,TGTGCCAGCAGTACAGGTCAAAGGCTCTACGAGCAGTACTTC